A single sample gave rise to the 9 T cell receptor beta chains below, sequenced in a study of T cells expressing NK-cell markers. TCRdb reworked the 5' RACE reads into one entry per CDR3 protein, no DNA. The sample includes a few hundred thousand distinct CDR3 sequences. Sequencing was performed on blood T cells: a sorted CD56 or NKG2C T cell subset, CD4+ or CD8+ T cells, or bulk PBMC T cells (not recorded which). The receptors here all came from a man between 18 and 69 years old in good health.

This chain uses TRBV7-2 with TRBJ1-2. Germline CDR1 is SGHTA and CDR2 is FQGNSA. The length of the CDR3 is 13 residues. The CDR3: CASSLAEGSGYTF.

This sequence joins TRBV5-6 and TRBJ2-2; TCRdb picks TRBD1, but there is no DNA to check that call. Germline assignment: CDR1 SGHDT and CDR2 YYEEEE. The CDR3 has 14 residues. CDR3: CASSLEGLTGELFF.

The CDR3: CASSQDIVVNEQFF. This rearrangement joins TRBV3-1 to TRBJ2-1. Looked up from germline, CDR1 is LGHDT and CDR2 is YNNKEL (reference sequence). The CDR3 runs to 14 residues.

The rearrangement links TRBV12-3 or TRBV12-4 to TRBJ1-5; TCRdb's D call, TRBD1, is unchecked because there is no DNA. The CDR3 has 15 residues. The CDR3: CASSFVGGSNQPQHF.

V usage is TRBV19 and J usage is TRBJ2-7; absent DNA, TCRdb's TRBD2 call cannot be checked. This CDR3 region has 17 residues. The germline gives CDR1 LNHDA, CDR2 SQIVND (reference sequence). The CDR3: CASSKTSGGIGNYEQYF.

The chain joins TRBV6-1 to TRBJ1-5; TCRdb proposes TRBD1, but this gene call is untestable without DNA. Germline lookup yields CDR1 MNHNS and CDR2 SASEGT. The CDR3 has 14 residues. This chain's CDR3 is CASKGGLSNQPQHF.

The chain recombines TRBV7-2 with TRBJ2-5. CDR3 length: 15 residues. The germline gives CDR1 SGHTA, CDR2 FQGNSA. The CDR3 region is CASSLALITQETQYF.

The V gene is TRBV7-6, the J gene TRBJ2-5; there is no DNA to check the TCRdb D call of TRBD2. The germline V gene encodes CDR1 SGHVS and CDR2 FNYEAQ. The CDR3 is 14 amino acids. The CDR3 spells CASSFRLAAETQYF.

J is TRBJ1-5 and V is TRBV11-1; TCRdb's D gene call, TRBD1, goes unchecked for lack of DNA. CDR3 size: 13 residues. Germline V lookup: CDR1 SGHAT, CDR2 FQDESV (reference sequence). The CDR3 region is CASSPGLGQPQHF. Supplemented by reference TRBV11-1 and TRBJ1-5, the full variable domain reads EAEVAQSPRYKITEKSQAVAFWCDPISGHATLYWYRQILGQGPELLVQFQDESVVDDSQLPKDRFSAERLKGVDSTLKIQPAELGDSAMYLCASSPGLGQPQHFGDGTRLSIL.